Listed below are T cell receptor beta chains from one sample, sequenced in a study of T cell responses to AZD1222 COVID-19 vaccine. Sequenced by immunoSEQ multiplex PCR; TCRdb stores in-frame clones only, minus some. The sample carries hundreds of thousands of clones, 90% to 95% recorded once. Sequenced material: peripheral blood, taken 28 days after the second AZD1222 dose. Every receptor here comes from an adult who received the AZD1222 COVID-19 vaccine. The CDR3 runs from the conserved cysteine through the conserved F or W. D genes are given only for firm matches.

j_call | cdr3_length | v_call | d_call | cdr3_aa | cdr3_nt
TRBJ2-5 | 15 | TRBV5-1 | . | CASSLAQTSQETQYF | TGCGCCAGCAGCTTGGCTCAAACCTCCCAAGAGACCCAGTACTTC
TRBJ2-7 | 14 | TRBV6-2/TRBV6-3 | TRBD1 | CASSLQGSSYEQYF | TGTGCCAGCAGTTTACAGGGGAGCTCCTACGAGCAGTACTTC
TRBJ2-7 | 15 | TRBV2 | TRBD2 | CASSEGTSGVYEQYF | TGTGCCAGCAGTGAAGGGACTAGCGGGGTCTACGAGCAGTACTTC
TRBJ1-5 | 16 | TRBV7-2 | . | CASSPTRHRVSHAQHF | TGTGCCAGCAGCCCGACGCGTCACAGGGTGTCCCACGCCCAGCATTTT
TRBJ2-1 | 15 | TRBV6-5 | . | CASRAKGGPHNEQFF | TGTGCCAGCAGAGCAAAGGGGGGGCCGCACAATGAGCAGTTCTTC
TRBJ1-1 | 17 | TRBV4-1 | TRBD1 | CASSQGADRRTNTEAFF | TGCGCCAGCAGCCAAGGGGCGGACAGGCGAACCAACACTGAAGCTTTCTTT
TRBJ2-7 | 12 | TRBV28 | . | CASSLSGYEQYF | TGTGCCAGCAGTTTATCCGGTTACGAGCAGTACTTC
TRBJ2-7 | 12 | TRBV7-8 | . | CASSPGGYEQYF | TGTGCCAGCAGCCCCGGGGGCTACGAGCAGTACTTC
TRBJ2-7 | 14 | TRBV19 | TRBD1 | CASSPGTGIYEQYF | TGTGCCAGTAGTCCCGGGACAGGGATCTACGAGCAGTACTTC
TRBJ2-7 | 13 | TRBV12-3/TRBV12-4 | TRBD1 | CASSGTGLYEQYF | TGTGCCAGCTCAGGGACAGGGCTATACGAGCAGTACTTC